Following are 9 T cell receptor beta chains from one sample sequenced in a study of blood T cell repertoires in COVID-19. The protocol was immunoSEQ multiplex PCR, while the TCRdb copy is restricted to in-frame clones and leaves out a portion. The sample consists of around 150,000 clones, approximately 80% of them appearing once. Material: peripheral blood. Receptors were obtained from a woman aged 50 to 60 with acute or convalescent COVID-19.

The CDR3 DNA is TGTGCCAGCAGTGGGCAGGGGATAGGGAATGAGCAGTTCTTC. This codes for CASSGQGIGNEQFF. This chain connects TRBV11-3 to TRBJ2-1, with a tentative D call TRBD1 (6 bases). The CDR3 sequence is 14 residues long. With 6 bases removed from V and 7 bases from J, the gap between germline ends came to 16 bases. Germline V lookup: CDR1 SGHNT, CDR2 YENEEA.

The J gene is TRBJ2-7, the V gene TRBV7-2, with 12 bases that match TRBD2. V shed 1 base, J shed 4 bases, and the junction held 11 bases outside the gene matches. The CDR3 covers 18 residues. CDR1 and CDR2 from the germline V gene are SGHTA and FQGNSA. CDR3 region: CASSLVPSGGAIAYEQYF. The CDR3 bases are TGTGCCAGCAGCTTAGTTCCTAGCGGGGGGGCCATCGCGTACGAGCAGTACTTC.

The DNA of the CDR3 is TGCGCCAGCACAGCTAGCGGGGGGGCTCTAGAATCCTACAATGAGCAGTTCTTC. It specifies CASTASGGALESYNEQFF. This chain uses TRBV10-2 with TRBJ2-1, with 12 bases aligning to TRBD2. V lost 7 bases to trimming and J lost 1 base; unmatched junction nucleotides: 11. The germline V gene encodes CDR1 WSHSY and CDR2 SAAADI. CDR3 length equals 18 residues.

Only a few counts were recorded for this clone. The genes are TRBV6-5 and TRBJ1-1; 8 positions agree with TRBD1. Trimming cost V 8 bases and J 1 base; bases outside gene matches: 9. The CDR3 contains 15 residues. CDR1 is MNHEY, CDR2 SVGAGI, per germline. The CDR3 DNA reads as TGTGCCAGCGAGGTTCAGGGGGCGGAGAACACTGAAGCTTTCTTT. Amino acid sequence: CASEVQGAENTEAFF.

The chain uses TRBV28 and TRBJ2-3; 7 nucleotides align to TRBD1. The CDR3 contains 18 residues. The germline V gene has CDR1 MDHEN and CDR2 SYDVKM. J lost 0 bases, V lost 6 bases, and 15 bases had no gene match. The CDR3 DNA sequence: TGTGCCAGCAGGCAGATTGCAGGGGGATTGGGTAGCACAGATACGCAGTATTTT. Translated: CASRQIAGGLGSTDTQYF.

V usage is TRBV27 and J usage is TRBJ2-3, with 7 nucleotides matching TRBD2. Germline assignment: CDR1 MNHEY and CDR2 SMNVEV (reference sequence). The J segment lost 0 bases and the V segment lost 5 bases, leaving 5 bases of the junction unmatched. The CDR3 contains 15 residues. DNA for the CDR3: TGTGCCAGCAGTCCCCCAGCGGGGAGCACAGATACGCAGTATTTT. Translated: CASSPPAGSTDTQYF.

The genes are TRBV4-3 and TRBJ2-5; 7 bases fit TRBD1. This CDR3 is built from 15 residues. The junction had 6 bases not matched to a gene; V was cut back by 1 base and J by 4 bases. CDR1 and CDR2 (germline): LGHNA, YSLEER. The CDR3 loop is CASSQGQAGGETQYF. For the CDR3, the DNA is TGCGCCAGCAGCCAAGGTCAGGCAGGGGGAGAGACCCAGTACTTC.

The chain links TRBV13 to TRBJ2-2; 9 bases match TRBD1. J was trimmed by 4 bases and V by 5 bases; bases with no gene match: 20. The CDR3 has 20 amino acids. Germline CDR1 PRHDT, CDR2 FYEKMQ (reference sequence). Written as DNA, the CDR3 is TGTGCCAGCAGCCCCCCGACACGTTACCAGGGACAGGGTAGCACCGGGGAGCTGTTTTTT. Its protein product is CASSPPTRYQGQGSTGELFF.

This clone was found a few times. V and J are TRBV7-6 and TRBJ2-7, with D possibly matching TRBD1 (6 bases). The V gene lost 5 bases and the J gene lost 3 bases, with 17 bases spanning the gap. This CDR3 is built from 15 residues. Germline V gives CDR1 SGHVS, CDR2 FNYEAQ. CDR3: CASSATRDTDYEQYF. In DNA form, the CDR3 reads TGTGCCAGCAGCGCAACACGGGACACCGACTACGAGCAGTACTTC.